This TCR beta chain is from a study of blood T cell repertoires in COVID-19. Study overall: From T cells, B-cell-depleted T cells, or PBMCs came the material, which was cDNA or gDNA.

The V and J ends lost 2 bases and 0 bases respectively, with 8 bases between them. This CDR3 is built from 15 residues. Germline lookup yields CDR1 SGHRS and CDR2 YFSETQ. The protocol was immunoSEQ multiplex PCR, while the TCRdb copy is restricted to in-frame clones and leaves out a portion. The sample has about 140,000 clones, 75% to 85% seen once. V gene TRBV5-1 combines with J gene TRBJ1-4; no firm D call. The receptor's source is a man aged 45-60 years with acute or convalescent COVID-19. The specimen sequenced was peripheral blood. The CDR3 reads CASSFGSATNEKLFF. The CDR3 DNA follows: TGCGCCAGCAGCTTCGGCAGCGCAACTAATGAAAAACTGTTTTTT.